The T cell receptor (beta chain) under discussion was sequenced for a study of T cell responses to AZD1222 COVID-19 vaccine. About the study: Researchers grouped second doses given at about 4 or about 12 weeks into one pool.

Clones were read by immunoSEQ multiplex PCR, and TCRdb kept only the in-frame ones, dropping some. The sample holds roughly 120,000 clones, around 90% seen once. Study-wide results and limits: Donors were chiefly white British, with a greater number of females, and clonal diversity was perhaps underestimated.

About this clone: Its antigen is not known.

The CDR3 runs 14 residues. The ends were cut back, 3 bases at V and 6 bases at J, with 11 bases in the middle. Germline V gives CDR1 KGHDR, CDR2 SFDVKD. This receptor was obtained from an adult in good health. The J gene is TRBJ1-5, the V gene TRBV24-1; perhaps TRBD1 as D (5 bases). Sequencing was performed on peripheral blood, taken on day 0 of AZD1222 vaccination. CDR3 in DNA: TGTGCCACCAGTGATCACGCGGGGGTTCAGCCCCAGCATTTT. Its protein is CATSDHAGVQPQHF.